The 4 T cell receptor beta chains listed next were all sequenced from one sample in a study of T-cell reconstitution after alpha-beta-depleted transplantation in children. Library preparation (for TCRbeta) was performed with unique molecular identifiers. TCRdb re-called the PCR reads through MiXCR, storing one row per CDR3 protein. The table lists a few hundred thousand distinct CDR3 sequences, about 20% of them singletons. Here the sequenced sample was PBMCs from the stem cell graft donor, taken from the stem cell graft. All receptors come from a human donor who donated a stem cell graft to a child with acute myeloid leukemia.

Ten or more counts support this clonotype. J is TRBJ2-3 and V is TRBV29-1, with 15 nucleotides matching TRBD2. Germline V CDR1 and CDR2: SQVTM, ANQGSEA. With 2 bases clipped from V and 2 bases from J, the junction kept 5 bases outside the gene matches. This CDR3 spans 17 amino acids. CDR3 residues: CSVEPGLAGGNTDTQYF. DNA of the CDR3: TGCAGCGTTGAACCCGGACTAGCGGGAGGGAACACAGATACGCAGTATTTT.

A note on this clonotype: At one of its ends the junction is not consistent with the germline gene, which may arise from a read error. The genes are TRBV7-9 and TRBJ2-5; 9 bases are a match to TRBD2. Germline loops: CDR1 SEHNR, CDR2 FQNEAQ (reference sequence). CDR3 length: 15 residues. In nucleotides, the CDR3 is TGTGCCAGCAGCCTAGCGGGACCCCAAAAAGAGACCCAGTACTTC. Translation gives CASSLAGPQKETQYF.

This clonotype has just one count. The rearrangement links TRBV2 to TRBJ2-3, with 13 bases that match TRBD2. The V segment lost 6 bases and the J segment 1 base; nucleotides outside the gene matches: 4. The CDR3 contains 16 residues. The germline gives CDR1 SNHLY, CDR2 FYNNEI. In DNA form, the CDR3 reads TGTGCCAGCAGAAGACTAGCGGGAGGAGGCACAGATACGCAGTATTTT. Translating it yields CASRRLAGGGTDTQYF.

As DNA, the CDR3 is TGTGCCGGGACGGGGTCCTCCTACAATGAGCAGTTCTTC. It translates to CAGTGSSYNEQFF. The chain couples TRBV7-9 to TRBJ2-1, with D perhaps TRBD1 or TRBD2 (5 bases each). The ends were cut back, 11 bases at V and 0 bases at J, with 11 bases in the middle. This CDR3 region has 13 residues. From germline, CDR1 is SEHNR and CDR2 FQNEAQ (reference sequence). Together with reference TRBV7-9 and TRBJ2-1, the CDR3 gives the full variable domain: DTGVSQNPRHKITKRGQNVTFRCDPISEHNRLYWYRQTLGQGPEFLTYFQNEAQLEKSRLLSDRFSAERPKGSFSTLEIQRTEQGDSAMYLCAGTGSSYNEQFFGPGTRLTVL.